These 27 T cell receptor beta chains share one sample of origin, sequenced in a study of blood T cell repertoires in COVID-19. Only in-frame clones appear in the TCRdb table, and some are missing; sequencing was by immunoSEQ multiplex PCR. The sample shows about 190,000 clones, approximately 84% of them seen only once. What was sequenced was peripheral blood. The receptors stem from a woman in her seventies with active or convalescent COVID-19.

Notes on this clone: This sample includes further DNA sequences coding for the same CDR3. The genes are TRBV3-1 (or the pseudogene TRBV3-2) and TRBJ1-1; D is possibly TRBD1 (5 bases). V lost 6 bases to trimming and J lost 5 bases, with 7 bases between them. CDR1 is LGHDT and CDR2 is YNNKEL in the germline V gene (reference sequence). This CDR3 comprises 11 residues. Here the CDR3 reads CASRGGTEAFF. CDR3 sequence (DNA): TGTGCCAGCAGGGGGGGGACTGAAGCTTTCTTT.

The genes are TRBV5-6 and TRBJ1-1, with unresolved D. V lost 5 bases to trimming and J lost 11 bases, with 25 bases between them. The germline gives CDR1 SGHDT, CDR2 YYEEEE. The CDR3 extends over 15 amino acids. For the CDR3, the DNA is TGTGCCAGCAGGAACCGGAGGACCCTGGCGTCTGCTGCTTTCTTT. It encodes CASRNRRTLASAAFF.

V is TRBV7-2 and J is TRBJ2-5; no reliable D call. Trimming stripped 5 bases from V and 3 bases from J, with 10 bases between. CDR1 and CDR2 from the germline V gene are SGHTA and FQGNSA. The CDR3 is 13 residues long. The CDR3 reads CASSTRSKETQYF. The DNA for the CDR3 is TGTGCCAGCAGCACCAGGTCAAAAGAGACCCAGTACTTC.

This clone has a single count. This chain links TRBV5-5 with TRBJ2-5; TRBD2 is a possible D gene (6 bases). The CDR3 spans 15 residues. The germline gives CDR1 SGHKS, CDR2 YYEKEE (reference sequence). Trimming took off 0 bases at V and 5 bases at J, with 14 bases between the two ends. DNA of the CDR3: TGTGCCAGCAGCTTGGACGGGAGTAAGATGGAGACCCAGTACTTC. Translated: CASSLDGSKMETQYF.

The chain links TRBV28 to TRBJ2-7; 9 bases match TRBD1. With 6 bases clipped from V and 4 bases from J, the junction kept 7 bases outside the gene matches. This CDR3 comprises 14 residues. Germline V gene lookup returns CDR1 MDHEN and CDR2 SYDVKM. The CDR3 loop reads CASRGTGKGYEQYF. CDR3 coding DNA: TGTGCCAGCAGGGGGACAGGGAAAGGTTACGAGCAGTACTTC.

The chain uses TRBV5-6 and TRBJ2-3; 13 bases align to TRBD2. Looked up from germline, CDR1 is SGHDT and CDR2 is YYEEEE. The CDR3 runs to 15 residues. V lost 2 bases to trimming and J lost 4 bases; unmatched junction nucleotides: 1. CDR3: CASSFGLAGADTQYF. The CDR3 nucleotides are TGTGCCAGCAGCTTCGGACTAGCGGGAGCAGATACGCAGTATTTT.

V is TRBV24-1 and J is TRBJ1-1, with D unclear. Germline loops: CDR1 KGHDR, CDR2 SFDVKD. This CDR3 is 12 amino acids long. The ends were cut back, 3 bases at V and 7 bases at J, with 8 bases in the middle. CDR3 DNA sequence: TGTGCCACCAGTGATGGGCGGGGTGAAGCTTTCTTT. Translated: CATSDGRGEAFF.

This rearrangement joins TRBV29-1 to TRBJ1-1; TRBD1 agrees at 9 bases. This CDR3 is built from 12 residues. The germline V gene encodes CDR1 SQVTM and CDR2 ANQGSEA. The trim removed 6 bases at V and 4 bases at J, leaving 3 bases unmatched. The CDR3, as DNA: TGCAGCGTGAACAGGGGGCGCACTGAAGCTTTCTTT. Amino acids: CSVNRGRTEAFF.

The V and J genes are TRBV27 and TRBJ2-5; a possible D gene is TRBD1 (6 bases). CDR3 length: 13 amino acids. V was cut by 5 bases and J by 3 bases, with 10 bases left in between. Germline V gives CDR1 MNHEY, CDR2 SMNVEV (reference sequence). CDR3 sequence (DNA): TGTGCCAGCAGTCACCACAGGGAAGAGACCCAGTACTTC. This encodes CASSHHREETQYF.

The gene calls are TRBV2 and TRBJ2-1; 9 bases agree with TRBD2. CDR3 length: 18 amino acids. V lost 6 bases and J lost 5; bases outside the gene matches: 17. CDR1 SNHLY and CDR2 FYNNEI come from the germline V gene. The CDR3 region has the DNA TGTGCCAGCAGCCCTATCCCCTTTGAGCAGCGGGAGGACAATGAGCAGTTCTTC. This sequence encodes CASSPIPFEQREDNEQFF.

The chain joins TRBV6-5 to TRBJ1-2; 7 bases match TRBD1. The J segment lost 4 bases and the V segment lost 7 bases, leaving 6 bases of the junction unmatched. Germline-derived CDR1 and CDR2 are MNHEY and SVGAGI. The CDR3 sequence is 13 residues long. CDR3 nucleotides: TGTGCCAGCATTACGGACAGGCTCTATGGCTACACCTTC. This gives the protein CASITDRLYGYTF.

The DNA for the CDR3 is TGTGCCAGCAGCTTAGATGGGACATCGGAGAGGACTAGCGGGAGGCAGGTGGCCAAAAACATTCAGTACTTC. Its protein is CASSLDGTSERTSGRQVAKNIQYF. This chain connects TRBV11-3 to TRBJ2-4; TRBD2 matches at 14 bases. CDR1 is SGHNT, CDR2 YENEEA, per germline. V lost 0 bases, J lost 1 base, and 20 bases stayed unmatched. The CDR3 runs 24 residues.

This sequence joins TRBV6-5 and TRBJ1-1; TRBD1 matches 7 bases. With V trimmed by 2 bases and J by 1 base, 1 base remained unmatched. Germline-derived CDR1 and CDR2 are MNHEY and SVGAGI. The CDR3 covers 14 residues. CDR3 sequence: CASSYHRGNTEAFF. The DNA for the CDR3 is TGTGCCAGCAGTTACCACAGGGGGAACACTGAAGCTTTCTTT.

The CDR3 is CASKRSGEETQYF. The CDR3 DNA is TGTGCCAGCAAGAGGTCCGGCGAGGAGACGCAGTACTTC. The chain combines TRBV11-3 with TRBJ2-7; no clear D gene. In germline, CDR1 is SGHNT, CDR2 YENEEA. With 7 bases removed from V and 9 bases from J, the gap between germline ends came to 19 bases. The CDR3 contains 13 residues. The full variable domain, completed using reference TRBV11-3 and TRBJ2-7, is EAGVVQSPRYKIIEKKQPVAFWCNPISGHNTLYWYLQNLGQGPELLIRYENEEAVDDSQLPKDRFSAERLKGVDSTLKIQPAELGDSAVYLCASKRSGEETQYFGPGTRLTVT.

The chain is built from TRBV5-1 and TRBJ2-7; D is perhaps TRBD2 (6 bases). V dropped 4 bases and J dropped 5 bases, with 22 bases sitting between them. CDR1 is SGHRS, CDR2 YFSETQ, per germline. The CDR3 is made up of 16 amino acids. The chain's CDR3 is CASSPEAGRPTHEQYF. The CDR3 DNA is TGCGCCAGCAGCCCCGAGGCCGGGAGACCCACCCACGAGCAGTACTTC.

The chain employs TRBV5-1 and TRBJ1-5, with a weak D call TRBD1 (5 bases). This CDR3 is built from 14 residues. V was shortened by 0 bases and J by 9 bases, with 13 bases between the two germline ends. Germline CDR1 and CDR2: SGHRS and YFSETQ. CDR3 nucleotide sequence: TGCGCCAGCAGCTTGGAGGCAGGGAGGGGGCCCCAGCATTTT. Its translation is CASSLEAGRGPQHF.

The rearrangement joins TRBV20-1 to TRBJ2-3, with TRBD2 matching 8 bases. Germline V gives CDR1 DFQATT, CDR2 SNEGSKA (reference sequence). With 3 bases clipped from V and 3 bases from J, the junction kept 8 bases outside the gene matches. CDR3 length: 15 amino acids. For the CDR3, the DNA is TGCAGTGCTAGTCGTACAGCGGGAGTGACAGATACGCAGTATTTT. Protein sequence: CSASRTAGVTDTQYF.

The CDR3 coding sequence is TGTGCCAGCAGCTTATACACAGGGGGCACTGAAGCTTTCTTT. Its protein is CASSLYTGGTEAFF. This chain uses TRBV11-2 with TRBJ1-1, with 8 bases matching TRBD1. After removal of 2 bases from V and 4 bases from J, the junction contained 3 bases not matched to a gene. The CDR3 consists of 14 residues. From germline, CDR1 is SGHAT and CDR2 FQNNGV.

Here the CDR3 reads CASSYYRGSTIYF. The CDR3 coding sequence is TGTGCCAGCAGCTATTACAGGGGGAGCACCATATATTTT. V usage is TRBV11-2 and J usage is TRBJ1-3; 8 nucleotides match TRBD1. The CDR3 length is 13 residues. From germline, CDR1 is SGHAT and CDR2 FQNNGV. V dropped 4 bases and J dropped 9; count of bases not matched to a gene: 5.

The chain joins TRBV7-9 to TRBJ2-5, with a weak D call TRBD1 (6 bases). The CDR3 runs to 14 residues. Trimming shortened V by 0 bases and J by 2 bases, and 7 bases separated the two germline ends. Germline CDR1 is SEHNR and CDR2 is FQNEAQ (reference sequence). The CDR3 sequence: CASSLAGAQETQYF. In DNA, the CDR3 is TGTGCCAGCAGCTTAGCGGGGGCGCAAGAGACCCAGTACTTC.

The V gene is TRBV5-1, the J gene TRBJ2-3; perhaps TRBD1 as D (5 bases). Between the trimmed V and J ends, which lost 2 bases and 9 bases, there was a span of 16 bases. This CDR3 has 14 residues. Germline V lookup: CDR1 SGHRS, CDR2 YFSETQ. The CDR3 region has the DNA TGCGCCAGCAGCTTAGACTTGGGTGCAGGGACGCAGTATTTT. Its translation: CASSLDLGAGTQYF. The complete variable domain, with remaining parts taken from reference TRBV5-1 and TRBJ2-3, reads KAGVTQTPRYLIKTRGQQVTLSCSPISGHRSVSWYQQTPGQGLQFLFEYFSETQRNKGNFPGRFSGRQFSNSRSEMNVSTLELGDSALYLCASSLDLGAGTQYFGPGTRLTVL.

This chain joins TRBV28 and TRBJ2-5, with 8 bases matching TRBD1. In germline, CDR1 is MDHEN, CDR2 SYDVKM. The CDR3 extends over 14 amino acids. The ends lost 5 bases at V and 5 bases at J; junction bases unmatched: 7. For the CDR3, the DNA is TGTGCCAGCAGTCCGCAGGGGGCGCAGGAGACCCAGTACTTC. This gives the protein CASSPQGAQETQYF. Complete variable domain (other parts from reference TRBV28 and TRBJ2-5): DVKVTQSSRYLVKRTGEKVFLECVQDMDHENMFWYRQDPGLGLRLIYFSYDVKMKEKGDIPEGYSVSREKKERFSLILESASTNQTSMYLCASSPQGAQETQYFGPGTRLLVL.

V and J are TRBV12-3 or TRBV12-4 and TRBJ1-1, with D perhaps matching TRBD1 (5 bases). This CDR3 comprises 10 residues. V shed 5 bases and J shed 8 bases, with 6 bases lying between them. Written as DNA, the CDR3 is TGTGCCAGCAGTGGACAAGAAGCTTTCTTT. This codes for CASSGQEAFF.

The V gene is TRBV4-1, the J gene TRBJ2-1; possibly TRBD1 for D (5 bases). There are 17 residues in the CDR3. V lost 4 bases and J 4 bases, leaving 20 bases between the germline ends. Germline V lookup: CDR1 MGHRA, CDR2 YSYEKL. The CDR3 sequence is CASSLLPPVDKYNEQFF. As DNA, the CDR3 is TGCGCCAGCAGCCTCCTCCCCCCGGTGGACAAGTACAATGAGCAGTTCTTC.

J is TRBJ2-1 and V is TRBV7-9; D not resolved. The V gene lost 2 bases and the J gene lost 11 bases, with 10 bases spanning the gap. The CDR3 loop spans 12 amino acids. CDR1 is SEHNR and CDR2 is FQNEAQ in the germline V gene (reference sequence). The CDR3 spells CASSLKTNKQFF. Here the CDR3 DNA reads TGTGCCAGCAGCTTAAAAACTAACAAGCAGTTCTTC.

This clone was seen a few times. This chain connects TRBV7-2 to TRBJ2-2; D is undetermined. Trimming removed 6 bases from V and 0 bases from J, with 5 bases in between. The CDR3 contains 13 residues. Looked up from germline, CDR1 is SGHTA and CDR2 is FQGNSA. Here the CDR3 reads CASRRTNTGELFF. The CDR3 coding sequence is TGTGCCAGCAGGCGGACGAACACCGGGGAGCTGTTTTTT.

CDR3 loop: CASSPVRAGGTDTQYF. CDR3 DNA sequence: TGTGCCAGCAGTCCAGTTCGAGCAGGGGGCACAGATACGCAGTATTTT. V gene TRBV28 combines with J gene TRBJ2-3, with TRBD1 as a possible D gene (6 bases). From germline, CDR1 is MDHEN and CDR2 SYDVKM. The CDR3 loop spans 16 amino acids. V lost 5 bases, J lost 1 base, and 16 bases lay in between.